This passage covers 8 T cell receptor beta chains from one sample sequenced in a study of blood T cell repertoires in COVID-19. Profiled with immunoSEQ multiplex PCR; TCRdb holds only in-frame clones, not every one. The sample consists of around 260,000 clones, approximately 93% of them appearing once. The sequencing sample was made of peripheral blood. These receptor sequences come from a woman aged 25 to 45 with COVID-19, enrolled during active disease.

This chain uses TRBV11-2 with TRBJ1-1; D gene unclear. V was cut by 3 bases and J by 0 bases, with 5 bases left in between. CDR3 length equals 13 residues. Germline V gene sequence: CDR1 SGHAT, CDR2 FQNNGV. The CDR3 reads CASSFSLNTEAFF. CDR3 in DNA: TGTGCCAGCAGCTTCTCCTTGAACACTGAAGCTTTCTTT.

The chain couples TRBV4-2 to TRBJ2-7; 11 bases line up with TRBD2. The V and J ends lost 1 base and 2 bases, in that order; junction bases with no gene match: 4. The germline V gene encodes CDR1 LGHNA and CDR2 YNFKEQ. This CDR3 is built from 16 residues. The CDR3 loop is CASSQGTGLAAYEQYF. CDR3 coding DNA: TGTGCCAGCAGCCAAGGCACGGGACTAGCGGCCTACGAGCAGTACTTC.

This clone was detected once. The chain uses TRBV19 and TRBJ2-2, with 7 bases lining up with TRBD2. V dropped 3 bases and J dropped 4; count of bases not matched to a gene: 8. The CDR3 contains 16 residues. Germline-derived CDR1 and CDR2 are LNHDA and SQIVND (reference sequence). The CDR3, as DNA: TGTGCCAGTAGTATTCGTGCGGGAGCGGGCACCGGGGAGCTGTTTTTT. Translated: CASSIRAGAGTGELFF.

The chain employs TRBV9 and TRBJ1-2; 7 nucleotides agree with TRBD1. CDR3 size: 15 residues. The V gene's germline CDR1 is SGDLS and CDR2 YYNGEE. V dropped 5 bases and J dropped 4; count of bases not matched to a gene: 11. The CDR3 DNA reads TGTGCCAGCAGTATTAGTGGGGACAGCTCCTATGGCTACACCTTC. This codes for CASSISGDSSYGYTF.

The table lists this clone with a count of one. CDR3 in amino acids: CASSANRAGANVLTF. The CDR3 nucleotides are TGTGCCAGCAGCGCGAACAGGGCTGGGGCCAACGTCCTGACTTTC. The J gene is TRBJ2-6, the V gene TRBV7-3, with D possibly TRBD1 on 6 matching bases. The CDR3 is 15 amino acids. Germline loops: CDR1 SGHTA, CDR2 FQGTGA. Deletions cut 5 bases from V and 2 bases from J, with 10 bases between.

This clone has more than one count but fewer than ten. This sequence joins TRBV9 and TRBJ2-3; D is unclear. This CDR3 spans 12 amino acids. V dropped 3 bases and J dropped 2 bases, with 4 bases sitting between them. Germline V gene sequence: CDR1 SGDLS, CDR2 YYNGEE. The CDR3 protein is CASSAYTDTQYF. CDR3 DNA sequence: TGTGCCAGCAGCGCCTACACAGATACGCAGTATTTT.

The chain is built from TRBV3-1 (or the pseudogene TRBV3-2) and TRBJ2-1, with D unclear. The length of the CDR3 is 15 residues. CDR1 LGHDT and CDR2 YNNKEL come from the germline V gene (reference sequence). V was clipped by 2 bases and J by 6 bases, with 14 bases between them. The CDR3 loop reads CASSQTPRGVNEQFF. For the CDR3, the DNA is TGTGCCAGCAGCCAAACCCCTAGAGGAGTCAATGAGCAGTTCTTC.

J is TRBJ2-7 and V is TRBV27; TRBD1 is a possible D gene (5 bases). This CDR3 is 14 amino acids long. V lost 5 bases and J 0 bases, leaving 11 bases between the germline ends. Germline-derived CDR1 and CDR2 are MNHEY and SMNVEV (reference sequence). The CDR3 spells CASSNRDSSYEQYF. CDR3 DNA: TGTGCCAGCAGTAACCGTGACAGCTCCTACGAGCAGTACTTC.